Listed here is a single T cell receptor (beta chain). Its antigen is currently unknown. The CDR3 runs 14 residues. The J segment lost 8 bases and the V segment lost 4 bases, leaving 11 bases of the junction unmatched. Looked up from germline, CDR1 is ENHRY and CDR2 is SYGVKD. The data belong to a study of graft-versus-host responses after intestinal transplantation. Findings and limits, study-wide: GvH clonotypes were identified within recipient marrow, with a subset emerging first in ileum or blood.

Sequenced by immunoSEQ multiplex PCR; TCRdb stores in-frame clones only, minus some. The repertoire holds about 25,000 clones, with around 96% as singletons. This TCR was recovered from a human patient who received an intestinal transplant, so some T cells may come from the graft donor. This chain links TRBV10-3 with TRBJ2-7; 7 bases line up with TRBD1. The starting material was PBMCs, obtained more than 29 days after intestinal transplant. CDR3 sequence reads: CAISADRDGFQQYF. CDR3 nucleotide sequence: TGTGCCATCAGTGCCGACAGGGACGGTTTTCAGCAGTACTTC.